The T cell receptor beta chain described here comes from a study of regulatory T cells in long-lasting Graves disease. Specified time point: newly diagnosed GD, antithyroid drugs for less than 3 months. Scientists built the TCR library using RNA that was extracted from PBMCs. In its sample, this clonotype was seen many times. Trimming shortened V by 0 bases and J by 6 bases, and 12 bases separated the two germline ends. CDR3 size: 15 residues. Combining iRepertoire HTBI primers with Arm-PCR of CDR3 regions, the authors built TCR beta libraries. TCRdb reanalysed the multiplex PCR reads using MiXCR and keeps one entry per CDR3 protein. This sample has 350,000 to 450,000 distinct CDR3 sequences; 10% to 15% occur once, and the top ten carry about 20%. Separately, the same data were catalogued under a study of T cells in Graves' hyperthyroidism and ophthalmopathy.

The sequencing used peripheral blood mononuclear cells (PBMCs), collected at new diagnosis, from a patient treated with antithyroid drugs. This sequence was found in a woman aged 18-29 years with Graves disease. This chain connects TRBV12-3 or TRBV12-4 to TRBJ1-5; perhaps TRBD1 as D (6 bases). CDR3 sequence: CASSLARRGRQPQHF. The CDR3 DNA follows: TGTGCCAGCAGTTTAGCACGCAGGGGCCGTCAGCCCCAGCATTTT.